Listed below are T cell receptor beta chains from one sample, sequenced in a study of cytomegalovirus exposure and HLA in healthy donors. Generated by immunoSEQ multiplex PCR, the TCRdb table keeps only in-frame clones and is missing some. The sample holds some 140,000 clones, 85% to 90% seen once. The sequenced sample consisted of PBMCs. These receptors came from a human donor in good health. Each CDR3 is given with its conserved first and last residue. Fields, in order: J gene, V gene, clone size, D gene, CDR3 DNA, CDR3 protein. The D gene is left open where the match is weak. Not every row has a clone size; where given, it reads once, few, many or a size class.

J: TRBJ2-5; V: TRBV30; size: .; D: TRBD2; DNA: TGTGCCTGGAGTCGGGGGGACCGCGGGTACTTC; CDR3: CAWSRGDRGYF
J: TRBJ2-5; V: TRBV14; size: .; D: TRBD1; DNA: TGTGCCAGCAGCCAAGTAGGCACAGGGGAAGAGACCCAGTACTTC; CDR3: CASSQVGTGEETQYF
J: TRBJ2-7; V: TRBV5-4; size: .; D: TRBD1; DNA: TGTGCCAGCAGCTTGGGCCTCACAGGGGAGAAGAGGGACGAGCAGTACTTC; CDR3: CASSLGLTGEKRDEQYF
J: TRBJ2-1; V: TRBV11-2; size: .; D: TRBD2; DNA: TGTGCCAGCAGCTTCGGGACTAGCGGGAGAGTAGAGCAGTTCTTC; CDR3: CASSFGTSGRVEQFF
J: TRBJ2-7; V: TRBV5-1; size: few; D: .; DNA: TGCGCCAGCAGAAGGGGGGAGGGAGAGCAGTACTTC; CDR3: CASRRGEGEQYF
J: TRBJ2-1; V: TRBV9; size: few; D: .; DNA: TGTGCCAGCAGCGTAGACTCTTATCCCCCGTTCTTC; CDR3: CASSVDSYPPFF
J: TRBJ2-3; V: TRBV7-7; size: .; D: .; DNA: TGTGCCAGCAGCCCAAGCGGGGATACGCAGTATTTT; CDR3: CASSPSGDTQYF
J: TRBJ1-2; V: TRBV6-5; size: .; D: .; DNA: TGTGCCAGCAGACGGGAGAACTATGGCTACACCTTC; CDR3: CASRRENYGYTF
J: TRBJ2-7; V: TRBV2; size: .; D: TRBD1; DNA: TGTGCCAGCAGTAGGGACAGGGCACGCTCCTACGAGCAGTACTTC; CDR3: CASSRDRARSYEQYF
J: TRBJ2-2; V: TRBV9; size: .; D: TRBD2; DNA: TGTGCCAGCAGCGTGGCCGGGGGGTACACCGGGGAGCTGTTTTTT; CDR3: CASSVAGGYTGELFF
J: TRBJ1-4; V: TRBV6-5; size: .; D: .; DNA: TGTGCCAGCAGTTACTCCCCGACAGGTTTCGAAAAACTGTTTTTT; CDR3: CASSYSPTGFEKLFF
J: TRBJ1-3; V: TRBV7-2; size: .; D: .; DNA: TGTGCCAGCAGCCACTCCCGGGAGCAAAACACCATATATTTT; CDR3: CASSHSREQNTIYF
J: TRBJ2-2; V: TRBV6-5; size: .; D: .; DNA: TGTGCCAGCAGTTCGGGGTCCGGGGAGCTGTTTTTT; CDR3: CASSSGSGELFF
J: TRBJ1-2; V: TRBV7-9; size: .; D: TRBD1; DNA: TGTGCCAGCAGCTTTGTGGTAGGGGGCCACACCTTC; CDR3: CASSFVVGGHTF
J: TRBJ1-5; V: TRBV2; size: .; D: TRBD1; DNA: TGTGCCAGCAGTGAAGGTCAGCAGGGGGGCAATCAGCCCCAGCATTTT; CDR3: CASSEGQQGGNQPQHF
J: TRBJ2-7; V: TRBV18; size: .; D: TRBD1; DNA: TGTGCCAGCTCACCACCCGGGACAGATCCCTACGAGCAGTACTTC; CDR3: CASSPPGTDPYEQYF
J: TRBJ2-1; V: TRBV30; size: .; D: .; DNA: TGTGCCTGGAGATTAGATTTCCTCCCTGAGCAGTTCTTC; CDR3: CAWRLDFLPEQFF
J: TRBJ1-2; V: TRBV2; size: .; D: TRBD1; DNA: TGTGCCAGCAGAGACAGGGTCCCCCTCTATGGCTACACCTTC; CDR3: CASRDRVPLYGYTF
J: TRBJ2-3; V: TRBV20-1; size: .; D: .; DNA: TGCAGTACTCGTACAGATACGCAGTATTTT; CDR3: CSTRTDTQYF
J: TRBJ2-7; V: TRBV7-2; size: .; D: .; DNA: TGTGCCAGCAGAAAAAACCCGGGCTCCTACGAGCAGTACTTC; CDR3: CASRKNPGSYEQYF
J: TRBJ1-4; V: TRBV5-8; size: once; D: .; DNA: TGTGCCAGCAGGGGGCCAGGGAATGAAAAACTGTTTTTT; CDR3: CASRGPGNEKLFF
J: TRBJ2-5; V: TRBV18; size: .; D: TRBD2; DNA: TGTGCCAGCTCACCTGGACTAGTGGAGGAGACCCAGTACTTC; CDR3: CASSPGLVEETQYF
J: TRBJ1-4; V: TRBV4-3; size: .; D: .; DNA: TGCGCCAGCAGCCAAGAAAAAACGGTCCAAAATGAAAAACTGTTTTTT; CDR3: CASSQEKTVQNEKLFF
J: TRBJ2-2; V: TRBV6-1; size: .; D: .; DNA: TGTGCCAGCAGTGAATGGGGACTGGGCACCGGGGAGCTGTTTTTT; CDR3: CASSEWGLGTGELFF
J: TRBJ2-1; V: TRBV29-1; size: .; D: TRBD1; DNA: TGCAGCTTAACAGGGGGTGGCTACAACAATGAGCAGTTCTTC; CDR3: CSLTGGGYNNEQFF
J: TRBJ1-1; V: TRBV15; size: .; D: .; DNA: TGTGCCACCGTCGACGGGGACACTGAAGCTTTCTTT; CDR3: CATVDGDTEAFF
J: TRBJ2-2; V: TRBV9; size: .; D: TRBD2; DNA: TGTGCCAGCAGCGTAGGTTTGCGGGGGGCCGACACCGGGGAGCTGTTTTTT; CDR3: CASSVGLRGADTGELFF
J: TRBJ2-3; V: TRBV4-2; size: .; D: .; DNA: TGTGCCAGCAGCCAAGACGTGGGAGGTAGCACAGATACGCAGTATTTT; CDR3: CASSQDVGGSTDTQYF
J: TRBJ2-1; V: TRBV5-4; size: once; D: TRBD2; DNA: TGTGCCAGCAGCTTCTCTCGGGGGGGCCGGGAGCAGTTCTTC; CDR3: CASSFSRGGREQFF
J: TRBJ2-7; V: TRBV7-3; size: .; D: .; DNA: TGTGCCAGCAGCTTAACCTCGAGCTCCTACGAGCAGTACTTC; CDR3: CASSLTSSSYEQYF
J: TRBJ1-5; V: TRBV28; size: .; D: .; DNA: TGTGCCAGCAGATTTCAAGGGGGTAGCAATCAGCCCCAGCATTTT; CDR3: CASRFQGGSNQPQHF